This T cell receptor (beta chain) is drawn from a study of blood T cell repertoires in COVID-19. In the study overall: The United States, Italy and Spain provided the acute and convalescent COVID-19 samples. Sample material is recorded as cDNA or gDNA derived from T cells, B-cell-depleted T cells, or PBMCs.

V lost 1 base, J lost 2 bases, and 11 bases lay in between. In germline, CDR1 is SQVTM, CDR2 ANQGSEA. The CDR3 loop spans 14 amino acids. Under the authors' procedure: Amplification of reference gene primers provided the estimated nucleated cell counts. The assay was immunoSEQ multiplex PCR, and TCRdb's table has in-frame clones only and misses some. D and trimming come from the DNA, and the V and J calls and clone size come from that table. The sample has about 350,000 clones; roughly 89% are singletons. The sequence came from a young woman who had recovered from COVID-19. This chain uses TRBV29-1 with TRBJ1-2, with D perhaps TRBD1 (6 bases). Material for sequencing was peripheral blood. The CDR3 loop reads CSVEVDRPNYGYTF. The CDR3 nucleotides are TGCAGCGTTGAAGTCGACAGGCCAAACTATGGCTACACCTTC.